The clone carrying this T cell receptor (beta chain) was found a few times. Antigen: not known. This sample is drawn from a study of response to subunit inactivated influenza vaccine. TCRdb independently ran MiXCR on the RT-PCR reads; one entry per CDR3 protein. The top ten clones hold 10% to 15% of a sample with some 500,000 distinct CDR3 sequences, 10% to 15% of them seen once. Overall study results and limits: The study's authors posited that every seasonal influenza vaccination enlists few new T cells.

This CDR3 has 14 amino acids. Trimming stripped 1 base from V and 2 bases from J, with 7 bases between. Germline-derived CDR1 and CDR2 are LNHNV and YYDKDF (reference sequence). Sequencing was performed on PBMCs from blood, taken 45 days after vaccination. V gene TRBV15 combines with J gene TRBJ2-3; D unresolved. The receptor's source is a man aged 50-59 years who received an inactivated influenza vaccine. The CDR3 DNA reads TGTGCCACCAGCAGAGGCCTCCACACAGATACGCAGTATTTT. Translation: CATSRGLHTDTQYF. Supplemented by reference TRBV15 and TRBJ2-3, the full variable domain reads DAMVIQNPRYQVTQFGKPVTLSCSQTLNHNVMYWYQQKSSQAPKLLFHYYDKDFNNEADTPDNFQSRRPNTSFCFLDIRSPGLGDTAMYLCATSRGLHTDTQYFGPGTRLTVL.